Below, 21 T cell receptor beta chains from the same sample are listed, as sequenced in a study of T cell repertoires in cytomegalovirus infection. TCRdb passed the reads through MiXCR, listing each CDR3 protein once. Among approximately 220,000 distinct CDR3 sequences listed, approximately 38% were seen once. These receptors have no known antigen. Sequencing was performed on CD8+ T cells from cultured PBMCs, taken from culture after CMV antigen stimulation. The receptors come from a human donor in good health (CMV status not recorded). Some clones in this sample may be carry-over from other donors' samples.

The V gene is TRBV7-6, the J gene TRBJ1-5; D is perhaps TRBD1 (5 bases). Trimming removed 1 base from V and 3 bases from J, with 10 bases in between. The length of the CDR3 is 15 residues. Germline V gene data show CDR1 as SGHVS and CDR2 as FNYEAQ. CDR3 region: CASSLGAGINQPQHF. The CDR3 coding sequence is TGTGCCAGCAGCTTAGGGGCAGGGATCAATCAGCCCCAGCATTTT.

The chain carries TRBV12-3 or TRBV12-4 and TRBJ2-1, with D maybe TRBD1 (6 bases). The CDR3 is made up of 15 amino acids. The germline V and J ends were trimmed by 2 bases and 4 bases, with 12 bases remaining between them. The CDR3 bases are TGTGCCAGCAGTTTAAATCCACAGGGTTACAATGAGCAGTTCTTC. It specifies CASSLNPQGYNEQFF.

The gene calls are TRBV28 and TRBJ2-7; TRBD2 aligns across 10 bases. This CDR3 spans 17 amino acids. V was pared by 0 bases and J by 7 bases, with 12 bases of the junction left unmatched. CDR1 is MDHEN and CDR2 is SYDVKM in the germline V gene. This chain's CDR3 is CASSLCQAGGLAVEQYF. CDR3 DNA: TGTGCCAGCAGTTTATGCCAAGCGGGAGGGCTAGCTGTGGAGCAGTACTTC.

The chain is built from TRBV15 and TRBJ1-6; D not certain. The CDR3 spans 14 residues. CDR1 LNHNV and CDR2 YYDKDF come from the germline V gene (reference sequence). The V and J ends lost 5 bases and 11 bases respectively, with 16 bases between them. The CDR3 sequence: CATSAGAGGPPLHF. Here the CDR3 DNA reads TGTGCCACCAGCGCGGGAGCGGGCGGGCCACCCCTCCACTTT.

This clonotype was seen more than once but under ten times. The V gene is TRBV29-1, the J gene TRBJ1-3; D call uncertain. The CDR3 runs 11 residues. Between the trimmed V and J ends, which lost 7 bases and 7 bases, there was a span of 11 bases. The germline V gene has CDR1 SQVTM and CDR2 ANQGSEA. This CDR3 reads CSAVAGNTIYF. CDR3 nucleotides: TGCAGCGCCGTCGCGGGGAACACCATATATTTT. The entire variable domain, with the rest obtained from reference TRBV29-1 and TRBJ1-3, is as follows: SAVISQKPSRDICQRGTSLTIQCQVDSQVTMMFWYRQQPGQSLTLIATANQGSEATYESGFVIDKFPISRPNLTFSTLTVSNMSPEDSSIYLCSAVAGNTIYFGEGSWLTVV.

V is TRBV3-1 and J is TRBJ1-3, with D possibly matching TRBD1 (5 bases). The CDR3 loop spans 18 amino acids. With 2 bases removed from V and 0 bases from J, the gap between germline ends came to 17 bases. Germline-derived CDR1 and CDR2 are LGHDT and YNNKEL (reference sequence). CDR3 nucleotides: TGTGCCAGCAGCCAACCACAGGAGCCCCTCAGCTCTGGAAACACCATATATTTT. Residues: CASSQPQEPLSSGNTIYF. Using reference TRBV3-1 and TRBJ1-3 for the parts outside the CDR3, the full variable domain is DTAVSQTPKYLVTQMGNDKSIKCEQNLGHDTMYWYKQDSKKFLKIMFSYNNKELIINETVPNRFSPKSPDKAHLNLHINSLELGDSAVYFCASSQPQEPLSSGNTIYFGEGSWLTVV.

This chain joins TRBV25-1 and TRBJ1-2; D gene unclear. The germline CDR1 and CDR2 sequences are MGHDK and SYGVNS. Trimming took off 3 bases at V and 0 bases at J, with 11 bases between the two ends. The CDR3 covers 15 residues. The CDR3 region has the DNA TGTGCCAGCAGTGACCCGGCAACTTCTAACTATGGCTACACCTTC. Translated: CASSDPATSNYGYTF.

The rearrangement links TRBV12-3 or TRBV12-4 to TRBJ2-1, with 7 nucleotides matching TRBD2. Trimming at V came to 6 bases and at J to 5 bases, leaving 10 bases not matched to a gene. The CDR3 loop spans 15 amino acids. CDR3 loop: CASRGTSRGDNEQFF. Here the CDR3 DNA reads TGTGCCAGCAGAGGGACCTCCCGGGGGGACAATGAGCAGTTCTTC.

J is TRBJ2-1 and V is TRBV7-4; D gene unclear. The germline V and J ends were trimmed by 1 base and 4 bases, with 17 bases remaining between them. The CDR3 consists of 17 residues. The germline V gene encodes CDR1 SGHVT and CDR2 SQSDAQ. The CDR3 spells CASSLDWEISPYNEQFF. Here the CDR3 DNA reads TGTGCCAGCAGCTTAGATTGGGAAATATCACCTTACAATGAGCAGTTCTTC.

The rearrangement uses TRBV6-5 and TRBJ2-2; D may correspond to TRBD1 or TRBD2 (5 bases each). CDR1 and CDR2 (germline): MNHEY, SVGAGI. Trimming shortened V by 6 bases and J by 1 base, and 9 bases separated the two germline ends. There are 14 residues in the CDR3. CDR3 bases: TGTGCCAGCAGCACGGGACGGAACACCGGGGAGCTGTTTTTT. Protein product: CASSTGRNTGELFF.

This sequence joins TRBV28 and TRBJ1-2, with D unresolved. The CDR3 sequence is 15 residues long. CDR1 is MDHEN, CDR2 SYDVKM, per germline. V lost 6 bases to trimming and J lost 3 bases, with 17 bases between them. The CDR3 DNA sequence: TGTGCCAGCAGACACCTGGACGACACGTACTATGGCTACACCTTC. It is translated as CASRHLDDTYYGYTF.

This clonotype was observed a few times. The gene calls are TRBV12-3 or TRBV12-4 and TRBJ2-7; D gene uncertain. The CDR3 consists of 12 residues. Trimming cost V 3 bases and J 2 bases, with 5 bases left between them. CDR3 DNA sequence: TGTGCCAGCAGTTTGGTTCCCTACGAGCAGTACTTC. As protein: CASSLVPYEQYF.

This clonotype was seen only a few times. The rearrangement uses TRBV5-1 and TRBJ2-7; possible D gene TRBD2, 5 bases. V was shortened by 7 bases and J by 2 bases, with 19 bases between the two germline ends. Germline assignment: CDR1 SGHRS and CDR2 YFSETQ. This CDR3 has 15 residues. CDR3 amino acids: CASFGAVGGAYEQYF. DNA for the CDR3: TGCGCCAGCTTTGGAGCGGTCGGAGGCGCCTACGAGCAGTACTTC.

This clonotype was recorded at least ten times. This sequence joins TRBV7-6 and TRBJ2-3; possible D gene TRBD2, 5 bases. The CDR3 extends over 17 amino acids. In germline, CDR1 is SGHVS, CDR2 FNYEAQ. V lost 4 bases to trimming and J lost 2 bases, with 19 bases between them. CDR3 region: CASSSTPRGWDTDTQYF. The CDR3 DNA is TGTGCCAGCAGCTCAACCCCCCGGGGATGGGACACAGATACGCAGTATTTT.

CDR3 DNA sequence: TGTGCCAGCGGGGGGTCGGGGTCTCAGCCCCAGCATTTT. As protein: CASGGSGSQPQHF. The chain joins TRBV7-9 to TRBJ1-5, with D possibly being TRBD1 (5 bases). V lost 8 bases and J lost 6, with 14 bases in between. This CDR3 is built from 13 residues. Germline V gives CDR1 SEHNR, CDR2 FQNEAQ (reference sequence).

The rearrangement uses TRBV7-2 and TRBJ2-2; D is uncertain. Germline V lookup: CDR1 SGHTA, CDR2 FQGNSA. Trimming took 4 bases from V and 2 from J, leaving 11 bases between them. The CDR3 is made up of 15 amino acids. The CDR3 is CASSSPPENTGELFF. CDR3 nucleotides: TGTGCCAGCAGCTCCCCCCCAGAAAACACCGGGGAGCTGTTTTTT.

This sequence joins TRBV28 and TRBJ1-3; D unresolved. Germline CDR1 is MDHEN and CDR2 is SYDVKM. Trimming removed 5 bases from V and 4 bases from J, with 6 bases in between. The CDR3 totals 12 residues. The CDR3 is CASSPSGNTIYF. CDR3 coding DNA: TGTGCCAGCAGTCCGTCAGGAAACACCATATATTTT.

This clonotype has only a few counts. The chain uses TRBV6-6 and TRBJ1-5; D might be TRBD1 (6 bases). Deletions cut 0 bases from V and 0 bases from J, with 9 bases between. From germline, CDR1 is MNHNY and CDR2 SVGAGI (reference sequence). CDR3 length: 16 residues. The chain's CDR3 is CASSYSEGVSNQPQHF. Here the CDR3 DNA reads TGTGCCAGCAGTTACTCGGAGGGGGTTAGCAATCAGCCCCAGCATTTT.

The V call is TRBV19, the J call TRBJ2-7, with 9 nucleotides matching TRBD2. CDR3 size: 15 residues. V lost 5 bases and J lost 1; bases outside the gene matches: 6. CDR1 and CDR2 (germline): LNHDA, SQIVND (reference sequence). The CDR3 loop reads CASSPLAGPSYEQYF. DNA of the CDR3: TGTGCCAGTAGTCCCCTAGCGGGACCATCCTACGAGCAGTACTTC.

This clonotype was recorded a few times. V usage is TRBV7-6 and J usage is TRBJ2-7; 7 bases fit TRBD1. This CDR3 is 12 amino acids long. Per the germline V gene, CDR1 is SGHVS and CDR2 is FNYEAQ. J gave up 1 base and V 10 bases, and 4 bases lay outside the gene matches. CDR3 region: CATVDRSYEQYF. The CDR3 bases are TGTGCCACCGTGGACAGGTCCTACGAGCAGTACTTC.

J is TRBJ2-7 and V is TRBV27; D is undetermined. The V gene lost 0 bases and the J gene lost 3 bases, with 6 bases spanning the gap. The germline gives CDR1 MNHEY, CDR2 SMNVEV (reference sequence). CDR3 length: 13 amino acids. The CDR3 region is CASSLSPLYEQYF. The CDR3 region has the DNA TGTGCCAGCAGTTTATCGCCGCTCTACGAGCAGTACTTC.